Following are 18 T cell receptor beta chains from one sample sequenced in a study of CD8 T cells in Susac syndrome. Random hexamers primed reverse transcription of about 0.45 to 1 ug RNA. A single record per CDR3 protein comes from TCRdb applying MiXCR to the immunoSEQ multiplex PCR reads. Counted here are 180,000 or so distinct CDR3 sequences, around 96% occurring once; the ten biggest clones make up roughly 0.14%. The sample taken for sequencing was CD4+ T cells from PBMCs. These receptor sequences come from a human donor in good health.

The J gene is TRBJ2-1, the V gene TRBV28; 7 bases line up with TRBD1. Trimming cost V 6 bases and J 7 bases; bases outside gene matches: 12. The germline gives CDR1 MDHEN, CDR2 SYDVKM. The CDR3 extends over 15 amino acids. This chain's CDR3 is CASRHDRERYNEQFF. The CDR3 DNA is TGTGCCAGCAGACACGACAGGGAGAGGTATAATGAGCAGTTCTTC.

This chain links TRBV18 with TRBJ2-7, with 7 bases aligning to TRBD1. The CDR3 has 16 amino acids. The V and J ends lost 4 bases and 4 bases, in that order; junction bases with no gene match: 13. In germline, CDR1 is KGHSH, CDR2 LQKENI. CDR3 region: CASSQAQRQGSYEQYF. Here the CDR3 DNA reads TGTGCCAGCTCACAAGCACAACGACAGGGTTCGTACGAGCAGTACTTC.

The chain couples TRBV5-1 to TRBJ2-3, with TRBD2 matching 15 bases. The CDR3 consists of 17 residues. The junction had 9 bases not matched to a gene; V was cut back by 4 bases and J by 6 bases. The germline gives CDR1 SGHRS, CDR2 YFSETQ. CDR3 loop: CASSPGLAGGRLDTQYF. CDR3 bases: TGCGCCAGCAGCCCGGGACTAGCGGGGGGCCGCCTGGATACGCAGTATTTT.

DNA for the CDR3: TGTGCCAGCAGCGTCGACAGGGAAGCACCCCTCCACTTT. Its protein product is CASSVDREAPLHF. The chain recombines TRBV5-6 with TRBJ1-6, with 7 bases that match TRBD1. The CDR3 has 13 residues. J lost 11 bases, V lost 4 bases, and 6 bases had no gene match. Germline V gene sequence: CDR1 SGHDT, CDR2 YYEEEE.

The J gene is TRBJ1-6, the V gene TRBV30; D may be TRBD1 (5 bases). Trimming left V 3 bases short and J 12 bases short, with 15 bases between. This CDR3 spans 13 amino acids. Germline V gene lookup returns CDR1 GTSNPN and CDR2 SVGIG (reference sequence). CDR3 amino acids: CAWRGADLLPLHF. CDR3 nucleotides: TGTGCCTGGAGAGGGGCAGACTTATTACCCCTCCACTTT.

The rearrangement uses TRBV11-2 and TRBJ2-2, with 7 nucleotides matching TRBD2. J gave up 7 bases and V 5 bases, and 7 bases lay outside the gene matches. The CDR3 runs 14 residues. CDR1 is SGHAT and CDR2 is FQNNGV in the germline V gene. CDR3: CASSRGVGYGELFF. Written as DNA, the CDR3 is TGTGCCAGCAGCCGGGGGGTTGGGTACGGGGAGCTGTTTTTT.

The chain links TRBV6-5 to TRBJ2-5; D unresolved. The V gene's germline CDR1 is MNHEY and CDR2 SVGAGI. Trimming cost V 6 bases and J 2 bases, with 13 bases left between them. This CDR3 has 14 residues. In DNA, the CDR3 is TGTGCCAGCAGAGGCCTGGCGGCTCAAGAGACCCAGTACTTC. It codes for CASRGLAAQETQYF.

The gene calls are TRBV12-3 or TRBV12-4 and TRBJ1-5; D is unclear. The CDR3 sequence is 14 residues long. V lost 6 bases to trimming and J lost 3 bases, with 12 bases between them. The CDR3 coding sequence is TGTGCCAGCAGGCCCACGGAGTCCAATCAGCCCCAGCATTTT. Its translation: CASRPTESNQPQHF.

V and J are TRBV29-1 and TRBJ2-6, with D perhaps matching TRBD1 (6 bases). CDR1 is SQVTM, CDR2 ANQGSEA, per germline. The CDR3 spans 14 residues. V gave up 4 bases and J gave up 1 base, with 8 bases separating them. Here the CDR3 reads CSVVTGSGANVLTF. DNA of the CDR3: TGCAGCGTTGTAACAGGGTCTGGGGCCAACGTCCTGACTTTC.

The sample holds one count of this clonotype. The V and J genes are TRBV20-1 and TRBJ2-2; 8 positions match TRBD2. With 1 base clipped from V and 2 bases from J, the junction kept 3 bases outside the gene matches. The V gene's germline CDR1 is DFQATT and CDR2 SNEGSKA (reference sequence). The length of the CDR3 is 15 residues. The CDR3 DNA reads TGCAGTGCTAGAGCGGGGGGGCACAACACCGGGGAGCTGTTTTTT. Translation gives CSARAGGHNTGELFF.

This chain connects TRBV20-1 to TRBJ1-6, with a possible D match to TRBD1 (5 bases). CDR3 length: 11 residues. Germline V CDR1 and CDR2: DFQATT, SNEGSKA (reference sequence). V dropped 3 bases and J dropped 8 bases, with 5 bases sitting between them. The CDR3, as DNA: TGCAGTGCTAGGGGGGATTCACCCCTCCACTTT. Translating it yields CSARGDSPLHF.

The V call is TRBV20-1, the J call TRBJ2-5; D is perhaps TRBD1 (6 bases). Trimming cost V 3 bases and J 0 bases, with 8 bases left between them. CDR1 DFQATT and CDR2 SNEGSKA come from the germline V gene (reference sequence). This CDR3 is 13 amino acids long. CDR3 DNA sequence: TGCAGTGCTAGCCGACAGGACCAAGAGACCCAGTACTTC. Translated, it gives CSASRQDQETQYF.

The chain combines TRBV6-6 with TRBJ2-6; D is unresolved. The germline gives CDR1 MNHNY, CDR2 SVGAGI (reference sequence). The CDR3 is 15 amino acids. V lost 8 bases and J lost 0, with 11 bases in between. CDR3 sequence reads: CASLSKGSGANVLTF. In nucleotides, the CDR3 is TGTGCCAGCTTAAGCAAGGGCTCTGGGGCCAACGTCCTGACTTTC.

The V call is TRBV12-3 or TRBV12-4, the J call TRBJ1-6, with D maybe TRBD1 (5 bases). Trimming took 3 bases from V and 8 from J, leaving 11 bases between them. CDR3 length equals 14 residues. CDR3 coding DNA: TGTGCCAGCAGTTTCGGGGAGGGACATTCACCCCTCCACTTT. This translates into CASSFGEGHSPLHF.

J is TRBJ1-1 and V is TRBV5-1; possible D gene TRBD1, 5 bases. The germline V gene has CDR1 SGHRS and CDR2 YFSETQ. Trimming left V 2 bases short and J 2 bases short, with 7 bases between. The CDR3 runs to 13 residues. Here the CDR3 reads CASSLGDNTEAFF. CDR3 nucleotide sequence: TGCGCCAGCAGCTTAGGGGACAACACTGAAGCTTTCTTT.

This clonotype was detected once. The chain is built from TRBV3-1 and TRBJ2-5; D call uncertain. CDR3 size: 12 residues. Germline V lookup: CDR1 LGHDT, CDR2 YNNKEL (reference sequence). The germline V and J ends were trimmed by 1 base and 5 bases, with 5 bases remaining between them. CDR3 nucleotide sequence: TGTGCCAGCAGCCAAGTACCCGAGACCCAGTACTTC. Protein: CASSQVPETQYF.

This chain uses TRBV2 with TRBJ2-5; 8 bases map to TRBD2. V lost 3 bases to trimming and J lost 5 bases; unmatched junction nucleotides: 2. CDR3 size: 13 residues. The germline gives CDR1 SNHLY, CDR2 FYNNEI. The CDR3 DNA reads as TGTGCCAGCAGTGATAGCGGGGCGGAGACCCAGTACTTC. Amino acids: CASSDSGAETQYF.

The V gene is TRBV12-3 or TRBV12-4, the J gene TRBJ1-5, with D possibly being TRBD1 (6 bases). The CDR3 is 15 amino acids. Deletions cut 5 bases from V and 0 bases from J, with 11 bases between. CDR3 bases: TGTGCCAGCAGTCCAGGGGCAAATAGCAATCAGCCCCAGCATTTT. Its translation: CASSPGANSNQPQHF.